Described below is a single TCR beta chain sequence and its context. Its cognate antigen is unknown. The sample is drawn from a study of prognosis after radiotherapy for stage I lung cancer. Genomic DNA was the source, and TCR beta CDR3 was amplified from it by two-round multiplex PCR. The use of primers specific to each TRBV and TRBJ gene characterized first-round PCR. From the multiplex PCR reads, TCRdb called clonotypes with MiXCR, one entry per CDR3 protein. The table lists around 19,000 distinct CDR3 sequences, 50% to 60% of them singletons, with around 27% in the top ten. The germline V and J ends were trimmed by 6 bases and 0 bases, with 9 bases remaining between them. The V gene's germline CDR1 is MNHNS and CDR2 SASEGT. The CDR3 contains 13 residues. General study findings and limits: Lower Shannon entropy values were found after stereotactic body radiation therapy in patients who developed distant metastases.

The patient cohort was node-negative on CT and PET/CT, with no prior chemotherapy, radiotherapy or other malignancies. J is TRBJ2-7 and V is TRBV6-1; D uncertain. The sample here was PBMCs, taken before or after stereotactic body radiation therapy (not recorded which). This TCR came from a donor over 45 with non-small cell lung cancer. For the CDR3, the DNA is TGTGCCAGCAGAAGCGCAGGCTCCTACGAGCAGTACTTC. Its protein is CASRSAGSYEQYF.